These 20 T cell receptor beta chains originate from one sample sequenced in a study of cytomegalovirus exposure and HLA in healthy donors. The PCR was carried out with 60 Vbeta primers and 13 Jbeta primers. Measured with immunoSEQ multiplex PCR; TCRdb has only the in-frame clones, and not every one. The table records about 160,000 clones, 70% to 85% of them present only once. The sequenced sample consisted of PBMCs. Receptors were obtained from a man aged 40-55 years in good health and CMV-seronegative.

This rearrangement joins TRBV6-1 to TRBJ1-2; maybe TRBD1 (5 bases). This CDR3 spans 18 amino acids. V lost 0 bases to trimming and J lost 5 bases, with 22 bases between them. Germline lookup yields CDR1 MNHNS and CDR2 SASEGT. CDR3 loop: CASSEALIQTATLYGYTF. The CDR3 DNA is TGTGCCAGCAGTGAAGCGCTGATTCAGACAGCCACACTATATGGCTACACCTTC.

The chain joins TRBV11-2 to TRBJ2-1, with 10 nucleotides matching TRBD2. The CDR3 loop spans 15 amino acids. The V and J ends lost 2 bases and 4 bases, in that order; junction bases with no gene match: 2. The germline CDR1 and CDR2 sequences are SGHAT and FQNNGV. The CDR3 nucleotides are TGTGCCAGCAGCTTACAGCGGGGGGGATACAATGAGCAGTTCTTC. This gives the protein CASSLQRGGYNEQFF.

The V and J genes are TRBV13 and TRBJ1-4, with 9 bases that match TRBD1. The CDR3 consists of 15 residues. V lost 5 bases to trimming and J lost 5 bases; unmatched junction nucleotides: 6. Germline lookup yields CDR1 PRHDT and CDR2 FYEKMQ (reference sequence). The CDR3 region is CASSPQGAWNEKLFF. CDR3 DNA sequence: TGTGCCAGCAGCCCACAGGGGGCATGGAATGAAAAACTGTTTTTT. Together with reference TRBV13 and TRBJ1-4, the CDR3 gives the full variable domain: AAGVIQSPRHLIKEKRETATLKCYPIPRHDTVYWYQQGPGQDPQFLISFYEKMQSDKGSIPDRFSAQQFSDYHSELNMSSLELGDSALYFCASSPQGAWNEKLFFGSGTQLSVL.

This rearrangement joins TRBV15 to TRBJ1-1; D might be TRBD1 (5 bases). Germline V CDR1 and CDR2: LNHNV, YYDKDF (reference sequence). The V gene lost 0 bases and the J gene lost 8 bases, with 16 bases spanning the gap. The CDR3 consists of 15 residues. CDR3 residues: CATSRDWTTGDEAFF. The CDR3 DNA reads as TGTGCCACCAGCAGAGATTGGACAACTGGCGACGAAGCTTTCTTT.

The chain links TRBV2 to TRBJ2-1; a possible D gene is TRBD1 (5 bases). The V gene lost 11 bases and the J gene lost 5 bases, with 22 bases spanning the gap. Per the germline V gene, CDR1 is SNHLY and CDR2 is FYNNEI. The length of the CDR3 is 15 residues. The CDR3 loop reads CAHSSLGLVNNEQFF. The CDR3 DNA sequence: TGTGCCCATTCCTCCCTGGGGCTGGTTAACAATGAGCAGTTCTTC.

The chain is built from TRBV6-4 and TRBJ2-3; possibly TRBD1 for D (7 bases). The CDR3 covers 14 residues. The ends were cut back, 2 bases at V and 8 bases at J, with 14 bases in the middle. Looked up from germline, CDR1 is MRHNA and CDR2 is SNTAGT. The chain's CDR3 is CASSDGGGPGTQYF. CDR3 DNA sequence: TGTGCCAGCAGTGACGGAGGGGGCCCAGGTACGCAGTATTTT.

There are a few counts of this clone. The rearrangement joins TRBV2 to TRBJ1-2; D may be TRBD1 (6 bases). V was cut by 1 base and J by 10 bases, with 16 bases left in between. CDR1 is SNHLY, CDR2 FYNNEI, per germline. The CDR3 extends over 14 amino acids. CDR3 amino acids: CASSEVGTYSVYTF. The CDR3 region has the DNA TGTGCCAGCAGTGAAGTCGGGACATATAGCGTCTACACCTTC.

The rearrangement links TRBV6-5 to TRBJ1-2, with D perhaps TRBD1 (6 bases). V gave up 7 bases and J gave up 8 bases, with 20 bases separating them. Germline CDR1 MNHEY, CDR2 SVGAGI. The CDR3 has 14 amino acids. CDR3 in amino acids: CASTRDGGANGYTF. In DNA form, the CDR3 reads TGTGCCAGCACCCGCGACGGGGGGGCGAACGGCTACACCTTC.

The V gene is TRBV2, the J gene TRBJ2-7; D may be TRBD1 (5 bases). The germline V gene encodes CDR1 SNHLY and CDR2 FYNNEI. The V gene lost 3 bases and the J gene lost 3 bases, with 15 bases spanning the gap. The CDR3 length is 15 residues. CDR3 sequence (DNA): TGTGCCAGCAGTGACTTTGGGGCAAAATACTACGAGCAGTACTTC. This translates into CASSDFGAKYYEQYF.

This clone was seen once. The chain recombines TRBV10-3 with TRBJ1-2, with D maybe TRBD1 (6 bases). The CDR3 runs to 12 residues. V gave up 10 bases and J gave up 7 bases, with 16 bases separating them. Germline V gives CDR1 ENHRY, CDR2 SYGVKD. As DNA, the CDR3 is TGTGCCACTAAGGGGGTAACGGCTGGCTACACCTTC. Residues: CATKGVTAGYTF.

The rearrangement uses TRBV27 and TRBJ2-7; 10 positions match TRBD1. CDR3 length equals 15 residues. The junction had 8 bases not matched to a gene; V was cut back by 5 bases and J by 4 bases. The germline CDR1 and CDR2 sequences are MNHEY and SMNVEV (reference sequence). The CDR3 protein is CASSIPGQGQYEQYF. The CDR3 DNA reads as TGTGCCAGCAGTATACCGGGACAGGGGCAGTACGAGCAGTACTTC.

In regard to this clone: An end of the junction differs from the germline gene, which may be a read error. The rearrangement joins TRBV6-1 to TRBJ2-5; 11 nucleotides align to TRBD2. The germline gives CDR1 MNHNS, CDR2 SASEGT. The length of the CDR3 is 17 residues. As DNA, the CDR3 is TGTGCCAGCAGTGAAGCTGTACTAGCGGGGGCCCAAGGGACCCAGTACTTC. Protein: CASSEAVLAGAQGTQYF.

The CDR3 protein is CASSLGQGALGYTF. CDR3 bases: TGTGCCAGCAGCCTAGGACAGGGGGCGCTTGGCTACACCTTC. The chain recombines TRBV28 with TRBJ1-2, with 11 nucleotides matching TRBD1. This CDR3 comprises 14 residues. Germline CDR1 reads MDHEN; CDR2 reads SYDVKM. The trim removed 6 bases at V and 7 bases at J, leaving 7 bases unmatched.

The genes are TRBV28 and TRBJ1-1; 7 nucleotides align to TRBD1. The CDR3 consists of 15 residues. Germline-derived CDR1 and CDR2 are MDHEN and SYDVKM. Losses at the gene ends were 7 bases for V and 11 bases for J; bases not matched to a gene: 19. The CDR3 reads CASTLGGTEPRWAFF. CDR3 DNA: TGTGCCAGCACTCTAGGGGGGACAGAGCCCCGGTGGGCTTTCTTT. The full variable domain, in which reference TRBV28 and TRBJ1-1 provide the parts outside the CDR3, is DVKVTQSSRYLVKRTGEKVFLECVQDMDHENMFWYRQDPGLGLRLIYFSYDVKMKEKGDIPEGYSVSREKKERFSLILESASTNQTSMYLCASTLGGTEPRWAFFGQGTRLTVV.

This clone was seen only a few times. This chain links TRBV6-1 with TRBJ2-6; D call uncertain. Per germline, CDR1 MNHNS and CDR2 SASEGT. V was trimmed by 2 bases and J by 18 bases, leaving 14 bases between them. CDR3 length: 12 residues. As DNA, the CDR3 is TGTGCCAGCAGTGAACCGACACGTAAGCCGACTTTC. It encodes CASSEPTRKPTF.

The chain carries TRBV29-1 and TRBJ2-2; perhaps TRBD2 as D (5 bases). The length of the CDR3 is 12 residues. The germline CDR1 and CDR2 sequences are SQVTM and ANQGSEA. Between the trimmed V and J ends, which lost 3 bases and 7 bases, there was a span of 9 bases. Here the CDR3 DNA reads TGCAGCGTTGACGGGATGGGCGGGGAGCTGTTTTTT. It encodes CSVDGMGGELFF.

The CDR3 protein is CSVDTPAAGELFF. The CDR3 DNA is TGCAGCGTTGATACACCCGCCGCCGGGGAGCTGTTTTTT. The chain has TRBV29-1 and TRBJ2-2; D ambiguous. The CDR3 spans 13 residues. V was trimmed by 3 bases and J by 6 bases, leaving 11 bases between them. Germline CDR1 is SQVTM and CDR2 is ANQGSEA.

This clone showed up just a few times. The chain links TRBV4-3 to TRBJ1-2, with a possible D match to TRBD1 (6 bases). Between the trimmed V and J ends, which lost 1 base and 6 bases, there was a span of 15 bases. Per germline, CDR1 LGHNA and CDR2 YSLEER. CDR3 size: 15 residues. The CDR3 here is CASSQVVGQSDGYTF. CDR3 DNA: TGCGCCAGCAGCCAAGTGGTGGGACAATCTGATGGCTACACCTTC.

The V gene is TRBV27, the J gene TRBJ2-2; D perhaps matches TRBD2 (5 bases). Trimming removed 1 base from V and 7 bases from J, with 16 bases in between. CDR1 MNHEY and CDR2 SMNVEV come from the germline V gene (reference sequence). CDR3 size: 16 residues. CDR3 sequence: CASSLFEAEAGGELFF. The CDR3 nucleotides read TGTGCCAGCAGTTTATTCGAGGCGGAGGCGGGCGGGGAGCTGTTTTTT.

This clone showed up just a few times. CDR3 sequence reads: CASSFRSPGTEAFF. The DNA of the CDR3 is TGTGCCAGCAGCTTTCGTTCACCGGGCACTGAAGCTTTCTTT. The chain recombines TRBV7-2 with TRBJ1-1; D unclear. V was shortened by 3 bases and J by 4 bases, with 12 bases between the two germline ends. Germline V gives CDR1 SGHTA, CDR2 FQGNSA. This CDR3 contains 14 residues.